This TCR beta chain was found in a study of HIV-infected patients and healthy controls. Follow-up blood was drawn about 14 weeks, roughly three months, after antiretroviral therapy began. Whole blood was used without fractionation, so all unsorted peripheral T cells were included. Germline lookup yields CDR1 SGDLS and CDR2 YYNGEE. With 3 bases removed from V and 0 bases from J, the gap between germline ends came to 4 bases. The length of the CDR3 is 13 residues. This clonotype rates as medium-sized. Alpha and beta constant-region primers primed reverse transcription of about 0.5 ug RNA. Using multiplexing indices, alpha and beta chain libraries were generated apart by chain-specific third strand synthesis. TCRdb re-derived calls from the 5' RACE reads in MiXCR, one entry per CDR3 protein. This sample carries several thousand distinct CDR3 sequences, over 7% of them seen once, and the ten largest clones take around 20%.

This receptor was identified in an adult with HIV infection. This chain joins TRBV9 and TRBJ1-3; D not certain. Specimen: blood, collected during antiretroviral therapy. CDR3: CASSGGSGNTIYF. The CDR3, as DNA: TGTGCCAGCAGCGGAGGCTCTGGAAACACCATATATTTT.